The 14 T cell receptor beta chains below come from one sample, sequenced in a study of T cell responses to AZD1222 COVID-19 vaccine. Data came from immunoSEQ multiplex PCR; TCRdb stores just in-frame clones and leaves some out. The sample records about 130,000 clones, approximately 90% being singletons. The source material was peripheral blood, sampled on day 0 of AZD1222 vaccination. The receptor source for this set is an adult in good health.

J is TRBJ2-1 and V is TRBV11-1; no definite D call. The V gene lost 3 bases and the J gene lost 7 bases, with 10 bases spanning the gap. The CDR3 is made up of 13 amino acids. The germline CDR1 and CDR2 sequences are SGHAT and FQDESV (reference sequence). The CDR3 loop is CASSFTGGNEQFF. The DNA of the CDR3 is TGTGCCAGCAGCTTTACTGGCGGAAATGAGCAGTTCTTC.

The rearrangement joins TRBV6-2 or TRBV6-3 to TRBJ2-7; 7 positions match TRBD1. This CDR3 is 15 amino acids long. V shed 4 bases and J 3 bases; nucleotides not matched to a gene: 9. CDR1 and CDR2 (germline): MNHEY, SVGEGT. In DNA, the CDR3 is TGTGCCAGCAGTTCGACAGGGCTTAGAGACTACGAGCAGTACTTC. Protein sequence: CASSSTGLRDYEQYF.

The chain joins TRBV12-3 or TRBV12-4 to TRBJ1-2, with D uncertain. The CDR3 totals 13 residues. Between the trimmed V and J ends, which lost 4 bases and 5 bases, there was a span of 11 bases. The CDR3 coding sequence is TGTGCCAGCAGTTCCCGCGCCCAGTATGGCTACACCTTC. It is translated as CASSSRAQYGYTF.

CDR3 region: CATEDRPAYEQYF. In nucleotides, the CDR3 is TGTGCCACCGAGGACAGGCCCGCCTACGAGCAGTACTTC. The rearrangement uses TRBV10-3 and TRBJ2-7, with 7 bases aligning to TRBD1. The CDR3 is made up of 13 amino acids. The trim removed 10 bases at V and 2 bases at J, leaving 8 bases unmatched. Germline V lookup: CDR1 ENHRY, CDR2 SYGVKD.

The chain recombines TRBV18 with TRBJ2-7, with TRBD1 as a possible D gene (7 bases). With 5 bases removed from V and 4 bases from J, the gap between germline ends came to 18 bases. The CDR3 totals 15 residues. Looked up from germline, CDR1 is KGHSH and CDR2 is LQKENI. CDR3 sequence (DNA): TGTGCCAGCTCAGCGGGGACAGCCACTCTTTACGAGCAGTACTTC. This gives the protein CASSAGTATLYEQYF.

The chain employs TRBV29-1 and TRBJ2-3; D gene ambiguous. Looked up from germline, CDR1 is SQVTM and CDR2 is ANQGSEA. The V end lost 2 bases, the J end lost 0 bases, and 9 bases lay between the germline ends. This CDR3 spans 14 amino acids. The CDR3 loop is CSVESGVSTDTQYF. In DNA, the CDR3 is TGCAGCGTTGAATCTGGGGTCAGCACAGATACGCAGTATTTT.

The chain links TRBV7-9 to TRBJ2-7, with D perhaps matching TRBD2 (5 bases). Germline V gene data show CDR1 as SEHNR and CDR2 as FQNEAQ (reference sequence). The CDR3 extends over 14 amino acids. The V gene lost 0 bases and the J gene lost 4 bases, with 10 bases spanning the gap. The DNA for the CDR3 is TGTGCCAGCAGCTTAGCCCCGGGGTCGTACGAGCAGTACTTC. This sequence encodes CASSLAPGSYEQYF. Full variable domain (rest looked up from reference TRBV7-9 and TRBJ2-7): DTGVSQNPRHKITKRGQNVTFRCDPISEHNRLYWYRQTLGQGPEFLTYFQNEAQLEKSRLLSDRFSAERPKGSFSTLEIQRTEQGDSAMYLCASSLAPGSYEQYFGPGTRLTVT.

V gene TRBV5-8 combines with J gene TRBJ1-6; 12 bases are a match to TRBD1. Trimming at V came to 3 bases and at J to 7 bases, leaving 5 bases not matched to a gene. The CDR3 extends over 16 amino acids. Germline V CDR1 and CDR2: SGHTS, YDEGEE. The CDR3 here is CASSWGQGAINSPLHF. CDR3 DNA sequence: TGTGCCAGCAGCTGGGGACAGGGGGCGATAAATTCACCCCTCCACTTT.

The chain recombines TRBV11-3 with TRBJ1-2; 7 nucleotides line up with TRBD1. Per the germline V gene, CDR1 is SGHNT and CDR2 is YENEEA. V lost 2 bases to trimming and J lost 4 bases; unmatched junction nucleotides: 16. This CDR3 has 18 residues. In DNA form, the CDR3 reads TGTGCCAGCAGCTTAAGTCAGTTCGAGAGACAGGGCTTCTATGGCTACACCTTC. Protein product: CASSLSQFERQGFYGYTF.

This chain connects TRBV5-6 to TRBJ2-1; tentatively, D is TRBD1 or TRBD2 (6 bases each). The CDR3 loop spans 15 amino acids. Germline loops: CDR1 SGHDT, CDR2 YYEEEE. V lost 1 base, J lost 6 bases, and 14 bases lay in between. Here the CDR3 reads CASSLRWGATNEQFF. The DNA for the CDR3 is TGTGCCAGCAGCTTGCGTTGGGGGGCTACCAATGAGCAGTTCTTC.

This chain links TRBV5-1 with TRBJ1-2, with TRBD1 matching 9 bases. The germline V gene has CDR1 SGHRS and CDR2 YFSETQ. V was clipped by 7 bases and J by 5 bases; unmatched bases: 18. There are 17 residues in the CDR3. Here the CDR3 DNA reads TGCGCCAGCCAAAACGGACTTAACAGGGGGCTGGGGTATGGCTACACCTTC. This encodes CASQNGLNRGLGYGYTF.

The chain recombines TRBV15 with TRBJ1-1; D call uncertain. V dropped 0 bases and J dropped 1 base, with 6 bases sitting between them. In germline, CDR1 is LNHNV, CDR2 YYDKDF (reference sequence). The CDR3 is made up of 14 amino acids. CDR3 residues: CATSRDDGNTEAFF. CDR3 in DNA: TGTGCCACCAGCAGAGATGACGGGAACACTGAAGCTTTCTTT. Based on the CDR3 plus reference TRBV15 and TRBJ1-1, the full variable domain is DAMVIQNPRYQVTQFGKPVTLSCSQTLNHNVMYWYQQKSSQAPKLLFHYYDKDFNNEADTPDNFQSRRPNTSFCFLDIRSPGLGDTAMYLCATSRDDGNTEAFFGQGTRLTVV.

The CDR3 coding sequence is TGTGCCAGCAGCCCGGAGCGGGGAAGTCCCTACGAGCAGTACTTC. Translating it yields CASSPERGSPYEQYF. The chain carries TRBV3-1 (or the pseudogene TRBV3-2) and TRBJ2-7, with TRBD2 identical over 7 bases. CDR3 size: 15 residues. Germline V gives CDR1 LGHDT, CDR2 YNNKEL (reference sequence). The trim removed 4 bases at V and 2 bases at J, leaving 8 bases unmatched.

V gene TRBV11-2 combines with J gene TRBJ1-5; 8 nucleotides align to TRBD1. The CDR3 consists of 15 residues. V trimming: 1 base; J trimming: 6 bases; junction bases outside the gene matches: 5. CDR1 and CDR2 from the germline V gene are SGHAT and FQNNGV. DNA of the CDR3: TGTGCCAGCAGCTTAGTGGGACAGGAGCCTCAGCCCCAGCATTTT. Protein sequence: CASSLVGQEPQPQHF.